This T cell receptor beta chain was obtained from a study of CD8 T cells in ankylosing spondylitis. A single record per CDR3 protein comes from TCRdb applying MiXCR to the 5' RACE reads. The sample carries about 36,000 distinct CDR3 sequences, roughly 13% recorded once. V gave up 3 bases and J gave up 4 bases, with 9 bases separating them. Germline V gene data show CDR1 as LNHDA and CDR2 as SQIVND (reference sequence). This CDR3 is built from 13 residues. The receptor comes from a male donor with ankylosing spondylitis. V and J are TRBV19 and TRBJ1-1; the D is unclear. Sequencing was carried out using synovial fluid, either unsorted or a sorted T cell fraction (not recorded which). CDR3 loop: CASSIRGLTEAFF. The CDR3 DNA is TGTGCCAGTAGTATCCGGGGTCTCACTGAAGCTTTCTTT. Drawing the rest from reference TRBV19 and TRBJ1-1, the complete variable domain is DGGITQSPKYLFRKEGQNVTLSCEQNLNHDAMYWYRQDPGQGLRLIYYSQIVNDFQKGDIAEGYSVSREKKESFPLTVTSAQKNPTAFYLCASSIRGLTEAFFGQGTRLTVV.